Many counts were recorded for the clone carrying this T cell receptor (beta chain). Its antigen is still unknown. The source of the sample is a study of identical twins. Notes on the study in general: Analyses based on zero insertions could be partly confounded by invariant MAIT and iNKT cells. Those out-of-frame alpha sequences shared by twins showed an excess of low generation probability.

This CDR3 spans 17 amino acids. The V and J ends lost 6 bases and 3 bases, in that order; junction bases with no gene match: 11. Template switching (which added a universal primer site) was used, and cDNA carried unique molecular identifiers. TCRdb passed the 5' RACE reads through MiXCR, listing each CDR3 protein once. Among 350,000 to 600,000 distinct CDR3 sequences listed, approximately 15% were seen once. Separately, the same data were catalogued under a study of yellow fever vaccine responses in identical twins. From that study: The T cell response to vaccination in identical twins was reportedly partly convergent and partly personalized.

This rearrangement joins TRBV12-3 or TRBV12-4 to TRBJ2-2; TRBD2 agrees at 9 bases. The sequenced material came from CD4+ T cells sorted from blood. The source of this sequence is a woman under 30 in good health. The CDR3 loop reads CASRPTIAGAYTGELFF. CDR3 bases: TGTGCCAGCAGACCAACCATAGCGGGAGCGTACACCGGGGAGCTGTTTTTT.